This T cell receptor (beta chain) was sequenced for a study of T cell repertoires in cytomegalovirus infection. Study-wide background: CMV infection together with matching HLA type was indicated by public TCR beta signatures. Whole-study results and caveats: Pooled public TCR beta family frequency picked out CMV carriers with the relevant HLA. Clonotypes of TCR beta that were HLA-C-restricted and CMV-specific dominated the ex vivo response.

In regard to this clonotype: Its matching antigen is unknown.

From the reads, TCRdb called clonotypes with MiXCR, one entry per CDR3 protein. The sample includes around 260,000 distinct CDR3 sequences, over 20% of them seen just once. This CDR3 comprises 12 residues. CDR1 and CDR2 (germline): SQVTM, ANQGSEA. V was pared by 7 bases and J by 4 bases, with 13 bases between. The chain couples TRBV29-1 to TRBJ1-2, with D unclear. The clonotype was recovered from a human donor in good health (CMV status not recorded). Some clones in this sample may be carry-over from other donors' samples. The sequencing input was PBMCs. CDR3 DNA: TGCAGCGCCCGGTCGAGCGGCTATGGCTACACCTTC. It codes for CSARSSGYGYTF.